A single sample is the source of the 20 T cell receptor beta chains below, sequenced in a study of cytomegalovirus exposure and HLA in healthy donors. PCR employed 60 Vbeta and 13 Jbeta primers. Sequencing was performed with immunoSEQ multiplex PCR; in TCRdb, only in-frame clones are kept and a portion is missing. The sample shows about 160,000 clones, around 80% of them seen only once. Source material: PBMCs. All receptors derive from a male donor in good health and CMV-seropositive.

The V and J genes are TRBV2 and TRBJ2-3, with D hard to call. Germline CDR1 is SNHLY and CDR2 is FYNNEI. Trimming took 3 bases from V and 5 from J, leaving 3 bases between them. The CDR3 is made up of 11 amino acids. CDR3 region: CASSDRDTQYF. The DNA of the CDR3 is TGTGCCAGCAGTGACAGAGATACGCAGTATTTT.

This sequence joins TRBV7-8 and TRBJ2-6; D may be TRBD1 (6 bases). V dropped 1 base and J dropped 2 bases, with 9 bases sitting between them. CDR1 is SGHVS, CDR2 FQNEAQ, per germline. The CDR3 consists of 16 residues. CDR3 sequence (DNA): TGTGCCAGCAGCTTAGGAGGGGGAACTGGGGCCAACGTCCTGACTTTC. Translating gives CASSLGGGTGANVLTF.

This chain uses TRBV7-2 with TRBJ1-2; D gene unclear. This CDR3 is built from 15 residues. Trimming removed 5 bases from V and 4 bases from J, with 17 bases in between. Germline loops: CDR1 SGHTA, CDR2 FQGNSA. Written as DNA, the CDR3 is TGTGCCAGCAGCCCCCGGGTGGGCGGGGTCTATGGCTACACCTTC. Its translation is CASSPRVGGVYGYTF.

This chain uses TRBV6-5 with TRBJ1-2, with no clear D. In germline, CDR1 is MNHEY, CDR2 SVGAGI. The CDR3 is 12 residues long. Trimming shortened V by 4 bases and J by 2 bases, and 5 bases separated the two germline ends. The CDR3 is CASSSINYGYTF. CDR3 in DNA: TGTGCCAGCAGTTCAATCAACTATGGCTACACCTTC.

This rearrangement joins TRBV19 to TRBJ1-2; D may be TRBD1 (6 bases). This CDR3 comprises 16 residues. Germline values: CDR1 LNHDA, CDR2 SQIVND (reference sequence). V shed 3 bases and J shed 8 bases, with 22 bases lying between them. The CDR3 bases are TGTGCCAGTAGTATCCTGGATCTGGGGGACACGGGGGGCTACACCTTC. Translating gives CASSILDLGDTGGYTF.

This chain joins TRBV4-3 and TRBJ2-5; 8 bases map to TRBD2. Per the germline V gene, CDR1 is LGHNA and CDR2 is YSLEER. This CDR3 contains 16 residues. With V trimmed by 0 bases and J by 5 bases, 8 bases remained unmatched. CDR3 sequence reads: CASSQEASGSFETQYF. CDR3 bases: TGCGCCAGCAGCCAAGAGGCTAGCGGGTCGTTCGAGACCCAGTACTTC.

The chain employs TRBV6-5 and TRBJ2-1; D is ambiguous. This CDR3 region has 15 residues. Trimming left V 2 bases short and J 0 bases short, with 8 bases between. The germline V gene has CDR1 MNHEY and CDR2 SVGAGI. The CDR3 protein is CASSYGGNSYNEQFF. The CDR3 DNA follows: TGTGCCAGCAGTTACGGCGGAAACTCCTACAATGAGCAGTTCTTC.

The rearrangement uses TRBV29-1 and TRBJ2-1, with D possibly TRBD1 on 6 matching bases. CDR1 is SQVTM and CDR2 is ANQGSEA in the germline V gene. This CDR3 comprises 14 residues. Trimming removed 3 bases from V and 4 bases from J, with 13 bases in between. The CDR3 is CSVDLQGSYNEQFF. The CDR3 nucleotides are TGCAGCGTTGATTTGCAGGGGAGTTACAATGAGCAGTTCTTC.

To note about this clone: One end of the junction varies from germline; a read error may be responsible. The chain couples TRBV7-9 to TRBJ2-7, with D tentatively TRBD1 (5 bases). The CDR3 loop spans 15 amino acids. Germline V gene data show CDR1 as SEHNR and CDR2 as FQNEAQ (reference sequence). In nucleotides, the CDR3 is TGTTCCAGCAGCCCGGCGCAAGGGGCGGCGTACGAGCAGTACTTC. Amino acid sequence: CSSSPAQGAAYEQYF. Looking up the rest from reference TRBV7-9 and TRBJ2-7 gives the full variable domain: DTGVSQNPRHKITKRGQNVTFRCDPISEHNRLYWYRQTLGQGPEFLTYFQNEAQLEKSRLLSDRFSAERPKGSFSTLEIQRTEQGDSAMYLCSSSPAQGAAYEQYFGPGTRLTVT.

J is TRBJ2-5 and V is TRBV9, with a weak D call TRBD1 (6 bases). This CDR3 is built from 14 residues. Germline values: CDR1 SGDLS, CDR2 YYNGEE. V was cut by 4 bases and J by 2 bases, with 12 bases left in between. CDR3: CASSTDSVQETQYF. The CDR3 DNA is TGTGCCAGCAGCACGGACAGCGTACAAGAGACCCAGTACTTC.

About this clone: A read error may produce the germline difference seen at one junction end. V gene TRBV7-9 combines with J gene TRBJ1-5; D possibly corresponds to TRBD1 (5 bases). The CDR3 loop spans 14 amino acids. Germline V lookup: CDR1 SEHNR, CDR2 FQNEAQ (reference sequence). CDR3 DNA sequence: TGTTCCAGCAGCTTCCCCGGGGGGAATCAGCCCCAGCATTTT. This sequence encodes CSSSFPGGNQPQHF.

This clone has a single count. The V and J genes are TRBV28 and TRBJ2-5; 11 bases are a match to TRBD2. This CDR3 is 15 amino acids long. V gave up 7 bases and J gave up 4 bases; unmatched junction bases: 8. CDR1 is MDHEN and CDR2 is SYDVKM in the germline V gene. The CDR3 DNA is TGTGCCAGCACCAATCTAGCGGGAGGTAGAGAGACCCAGTACTTC. Protein: CASTNLAGGRETQYF.

The chain links TRBV27 to TRBJ2-1, with 7 positions matching TRBD2. V trimming: 7 bases; J trimming: 0 bases; junction bases outside the gene matches: 12. This CDR3 has 17 amino acids. Germline CDR1 and CDR2: MNHEY and SMNVEV (reference sequence). CDR3 sequence: CASTPPFGGGSYNEQFF. The CDR3 DNA reads as TGTGCCAGCACCCCACCGTTTGGGGGGGGCTCCTACAATGAGCAGTTCTTC.

The V gene is TRBV9, the J gene TRBJ1-5, with a possible D match to TRBD1 (6 bases). Per the germline V gene, CDR1 is SGDLS and CDR2 is YYNGEE. CDR3 length: 12 amino acids. Trimming took off 3 bases at V and 8 bases at J, with 9 bases between the two ends. The CDR3 nucleotides read TGTGCCAGCAGCGCCGAGGGGGAGCCCCAGCATTTT. This sequence encodes CASSAEGEPQHF.

As DNA, the CDR3 is TGTGCCAGCAGTCCGTCCCTCATGGCGGGGGACTTCTACGAGCAGTACTTC. Translating it yields CASSPSLMAGDFYEQYF. This chain uses TRBV27 with TRBJ2-7; 7 bases are a match to TRBD2. Germline V CDR1 and CDR2: MNHEY, SMNVEV (reference sequence). This CDR3 comprises 17 residues. Trimming removed 5 bases from V and 3 bases from J; junction bases left unmatched: 16.

Concerning this clone itself: Compared with germline, one end of the junction differs, possibly owing to a read error. V usage is TRBV7-9 and J usage is TRBJ2-7; D remains ambiguous. CDR3 length: 14 residues. Germline assignment: CDR1 SEHNR and CDR2 FQNEAQ (reference sequence). For the CDR3, the DNA is TGTTCCAGCAGCTTAACGGGTAGGACCTACGAGCAGTACTTC. Its translation: CSSSLTGRTYEQYF. Combining the CDR3 with reference TRBV7-9 and TRBJ2-7 gives the whole variable domain DTGVSQNPRHKITKRGQNVTFRCDPISEHNRLYWYRQTLGQGPEFLTYFQNEAQLEKSRLLSDRFSAERPKGSFSTLEIQRTEQGDSAMYLCSSSLTGRTYEQYFGPGTRLTVT.

The chain recombines TRBV6-4 with TRBJ2-3; 11 bases map to TRBD2. The V segment lost 6 bases and the J segment 0 bases; nucleotides outside the gene matches: 5. The CDR3 has 16 amino acids. The V gene's germline CDR1 is MRHNA and CDR2 SNTAGT. The chain's CDR3 is CASSVRTSGSTDTQYF. CDR3 coding DNA: TGTGCCAGCAGCGTTAGGACTAGCGGGAGCACAGATACGCAGTATTTT.

The rearrangement uses TRBV7-3 and TRBJ2-1, with 9 bases fitting TRBD2. The CDR3 has 15 residues. The J segment lost 7 bases and the V segment lost 6 bases, leaving 10 bases of the junction unmatched. Germline CDR1 and CDR2: SGHTA and FQGTGA. This chain's CDR3 is CASRWREGRRNEQFF. The CDR3 nucleotides read TGTGCCAGCAGGTGGCGGGAGGGCCGTCGGAATGAGCAGTTCTTC. Supplemented by reference TRBV7-3 and TRBJ2-1, the full variable domain reads GAGVSQTPSNKVTEKGKYVELRCDPISGHTALYWYRQSLGQGPEFLIYFQGTGAADDSGLPNDRFFAVRPEGSVSTLKIQRTERGDSAVYLCASRWREGRRNEQFFGPGTRLTVL.

The CDR3 sequence: CASSYFASGEYEQYF. The CDR3 nucleotides read TGTGCCAGCAGTTACTTTGCTAGCGGAGAATACGAGCAGTACTTC. This chain links TRBV6-5 with TRBJ2-7, with TRBD2 identical over 7 bases. CDR3 length equals 15 residues. The germline CDR1 and CDR2 sequences are MNHEY and SVGAGI. Germline trimming cut 1 base from V and 4 bases from J; bases unmatched to any gene: 7.

The sample holds one count of this clone. This chain joins TRBV10-3 and TRBJ2-2; unclear D gene. In germline, CDR1 is ENHRY, CDR2 SYGVKD. Between the trimmed V and J ends, which lost 0 bases and 0 bases, there was a span of 8 bases. CDR3 length: 16 residues. The CDR3 DNA is TGTGCCATCAGTGAGTCAGAGCGCGCGAACACCGGGGAGCTGTTTTTT. As protein: CAISESERANTGELFF.